Following are 16 T cell receptor beta chains from one sample sequenced in a study of Tregs in tolerant kidney transplant recipients (dated by TCRdb to between 2019 and 2020). These TCRs' antigens remain unknown. Receptors were amplified or captured by the immunoSEQ multiplex PCR assay. In TCRdb, the immuneACCESS table is reduced to in-frame sequences with V and J assigned. These tables do not hold every clone; where another copy was compared, an unresolved V gene accounts for under half, and the others remain unexplained. Within this sample are approximately 8,700 clones, with 40% to 50% of them counted one time only. The ten largest clones capture 5% to 6.5% of the sample. What was sequenced was CD4+ T cells from blood cultured with allogeneic cells. Source of these receptors: a human donor in good health.

There are a few counts of this clone. The chain is built from TRBV28 and TRBJ2-5; the match to TRBD1 covers 9 bases. In germline, CDR1 is MDHEN, CDR2 SYDVKM. With 5 bases clipped from V and 2 bases from J, the junction kept 6 bases outside the gene matches. This CDR3 is built from 15 residues. As DNA, the CDR3 is TGTGCCAGCAGTCCGTACAGGGGGCGGCAAGAGACCCAGTACTTC. This encodes CASSPYRGRQETQYF.

This rearrangement joins TRBV7-5 to TRBJ1-1. TRBV7-5 is shown as a pseudogene. The CDR3 has 11 residues. The CDR3 sequence: CASGGNTEAFF. CDR3 DNA: TGTGCCAGCGGGGGCAACACTGAAGCTTTCTTT.

The V call is TRBV19, the J call TRBJ1-1; no clear D. Trimming shortened V by 2 bases and J by 1 base, and 5 bases separated the two germline ends. CDR3 length: 13 amino acids. The V gene's germline CDR1 is LNHDA and CDR2 SQIVND (reference sequence). In DNA, the CDR3 is TGTGCCAGTAGTATAACCGAGAACACTGAAGCTTTCTTT. It specifies CASSITENTEAFF. Full variable domain (rest looked up from reference TRBV19 and TRBJ1-1): DGGITQSPKYLFRKEGQNVTLSCEQNLNHDAMYWYRQDPGQGLRLIYYSQIVNDFQKGDIAEGYSVSREKKESFPLTVTSAQKNPTAFYLCASSITENTEAFFGQGTRLTVV.

This clone came up a few times. The chain combines TRBV6-5 with TRBJ1-2; 7 nucleotides line up with TRBD1. The CDR3 extends over 12 amino acids. V lost 4 bases, J lost 9 bases, and 5 bases stayed unmatched. The V gene's germline CDR1 is MNHEY and CDR2 SVGAGI. The CDR3 is CASSLSGGSYTF. Here the CDR3 DNA reads TGTGCCAGCAGTTTATCAGGGGGTAGCTACACCTTC.

This clone was seen only a few times. This sequence joins TRBV11-3 and TRBJ1-1, with D possibly being TRBD1 (6 bases). V lost 7 bases and J 1 base, leaving 13 bases between the germline ends. CDR3 length: 14 amino acids. CDR1 and CDR2 (germline): SGHNT, YENEEA. In DNA form, the CDR3 reads TGTGCCAGCATTAGAGACAGGAGGAACACTGAAGCTTTCTTT. Its translation is CASIRDRRNTEAFF.

This clone was seen a handful of times. The CDR3 nucleotides are TGCGCCAGCAGCCACATGGGACTAGCGAGCGAGCAGTACTTC. Translating it yields CASSHMGLASEQYF. The chain uses TRBV4-3 and TRBJ2-7, with 10 bases aligning to TRBD2. J was trimmed by 6 bases and V by 3 bases; bases with no gene match: 5. Germline V lookup: CDR1 LGHNA, CDR2 YSLEER. There are 14 residues in the CDR3.

This chain links TRBV6-6 with TRBJ2-3; tentatively, D is TRBD1 (6 bases). CDR1 is MNHNY, CDR2 SVGAGI, per germline (reference sequence). This CDR3 spans 15 amino acids. The V end was cut by 6 bases, the J end by 0 bases, with 13 bases between. The CDR3 reads CASRRTVASTDTQYF. CDR3 in DNA: TGTGCCAGCAGACGGACAGTGGCTAGCACAGATACGCAGTATTTT.

The J gene is TRBJ2-7, the V gene TRBV6-5, with 10 bases that match TRBD1. V lost 8 bases to trimming and J lost 3 bases; unmatched junction nucleotides: 7. The CDR3 has 14 amino acids. Germline CDR1 MNHEY, CDR2 SVGAGI. DNA of the CDR3: TGTGCCAGCGGAGGACAGGGGGTTGGCTACGAGCAGTACTTC. It encodes CASGGQGVGYEQYF.

This chain joins TRBV7-2 and TRBJ1-2; no clear D gene. The ends were cut back, 7 bases at V and 6 bases at J, with 15 bases in the middle. There are 13 residues in the CDR3. Germline CDR1 is SGHTA and CDR2 is FQGNSA. The CDR3 sequence: CASTQSVEDGYTF. As DNA, the CDR3 is TGTGCCAGCACCCAGAGCGTGGAGGATGGCTACACCTTC.

The chain combines TRBV19 with TRBJ1-5; D gene ambiguous. The germline gives CDR1 LNHDA, CDR2 SQIVND (reference sequence). V was clipped by 5 bases and J by 5 bases, with 13 bases between them. The length of the CDR3 is 14 residues. CDR3 in amino acids: CASSSRQPHQPQHF. The CDR3, as DNA: TGTGCCAGTAGTTCCCGGCAGCCCCATCAGCCCCAGCATTTT.

This clone turned up a few times. The chain joins TRBV29-1 to TRBJ2-1; 9 bases agree with TRBD2. The ends lost 7 bases at V and 0 bases at J; junction bases unmatched: 13. The CDR3 is made up of 17 amino acids. Germline V gene lookup returns CDR1 SQVTM and CDR2 ANQGSEA. CDR3 amino acids: CSAHGLTSGLSYNEQFF. The CDR3 coding sequence is TGCAGCGCCCACGGACTGACTAGCGGCCTCTCCTACAATGAGCAGTTCTTC.

In regard to this clone: Sequence at one end of the junction differs from germline and may be a read error. This rearrangement joins TRBV7-2 to TRBJ1-2; 8 nucleotides match TRBD1. The germline CDR1 and CDR2 sequences are SGHTA and FQGNSA. The CDR3 spans 16 residues. CDR3: CASSPAFWTGSYGYTF. The CDR3 DNA is TGCGCCAGCAGCCCCGCGTTCTGGACAGGGAGCTATGGCTACACCTTC.

V is TRBV6-8 and J is TRBJ2-7; D uncertain. The CDR3 runs 11 residues. Germline values: CDR1 MNHGY, CDR2 SAAAGT. Trimming cost V 10 bases and J 3 bases, with 10 bases left between them. The CDR3 is CATRRLYEQYF. The CDR3 coding sequence is TGTGCCACCCGACGGCTCTACGAGCAGTACTTC.

This chain connects TRBV4-3 to TRBJ2-7; TRBD2 is a possible D gene (6 bases). V lost 1 base to trimming and J lost 2 bases, with 24 bases between them. This CDR3 is 19 amino acids long. Germline V gene sequence: CDR1 LGHNA, CDR2 YSLEER. Written as DNA, the CDR3 is TGCGCCAGCAGCCAAGGGGGAGGCCGTCGAGGCCAATGGACCTACGAGCAGTACTTC. Its translation: CASSQGGGRRGQWTYEQYF.

This chain joins TRBV11-1 and TRBJ1-2; TRBD1 matches 9 bases. Germline V gene sequence: CDR1 SGHAT, CDR2 FQDESV (reference sequence). CDR3 length: 14 residues. The J segment lost 6 bases and the V segment lost 0 bases, leaving 2 bases of the junction unmatched. CDR3 residues: CASSLAGQGHGYTF. The CDR3 DNA is TGTGCCAGCAGCTTAGCTGGACAGGGGCATGGCTACACCTTC.

The chain has TRBV6-1 and TRBJ1-1, with 7 bases fitting TRBD1. Germline CDR1 and CDR2: MNHNS and SASEGT. Trimming removed 6 bases from V and 3 bases from J; junction bases left unmatched: 4. The CDR3 sequence is 13 residues long. CDR3 protein: CASSRTGDTEAFF. The DNA of the CDR3 is TGTGCCAGCAGCCGCACAGGGGACACTGAAGCTTTCTTT.